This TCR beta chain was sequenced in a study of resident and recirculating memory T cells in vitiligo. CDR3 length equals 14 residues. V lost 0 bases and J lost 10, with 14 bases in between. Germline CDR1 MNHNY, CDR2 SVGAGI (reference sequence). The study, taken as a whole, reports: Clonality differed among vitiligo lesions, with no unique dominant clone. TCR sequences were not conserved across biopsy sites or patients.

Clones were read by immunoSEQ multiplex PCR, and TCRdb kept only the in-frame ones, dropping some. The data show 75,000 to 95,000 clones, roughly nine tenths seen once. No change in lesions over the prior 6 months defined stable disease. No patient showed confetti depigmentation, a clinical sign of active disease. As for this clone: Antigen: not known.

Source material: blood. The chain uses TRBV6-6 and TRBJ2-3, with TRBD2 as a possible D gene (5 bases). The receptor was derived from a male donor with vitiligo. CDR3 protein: CASSYSRDAPAQYF. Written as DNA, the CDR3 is TGTGCCAGCAGTTACTCCCGGGATGCCCCCGCGCAGTATTTT.